This TCR beta chain was observed in a study of cytomegalovirus exposure and HLA in healthy donors. Findings of the study overall: TCR beta V segments were, for the most part, productive about 87% or about 30% of the time in an earlier analysis. Researchers catalogued some 160 TCR beta chains as cytomegalovirus-associated. Excluded: some indistinguishable V segments such as TRBV6-2 and TRBV6-3.

In regard to this clone: Its matching antigen is unknown.

CDR3 size: 14 residues. Per the germline V gene, CDR1 is SGHDT and CDR2 is YYEEEE. After removal of 0 bases from V and 6 bases from J, the junction contained 4 bases not matched to a gene. The primer mix had 60 Vbeta and 13 Jbeta primers. Only in-frame clones appear in the TCRdb table, and some are missing; sequencing was by immunoSEQ multiplex PCR. The table lists about 140,000 clones, just over 65% of them singletons. Sequenced material: PBMCs. The chain couples TRBV5-6 to TRBJ1-2; TRBD1 matches at 8 bases. The receptor's source is a woman between 55 and 75 years old in good health and CMV-seronegative. This CDR3 is CASSLAQGQDGYTF. The CDR3 DNA is TGTGCCAGCAGCTTGGCCCAGGGACAGGATGGCTACACCTTC.